This T cell receptor beta chain was sequenced in a study of shared clonotypes between healthy human individuals. To note about this clone: Its target is unknown.

This CDR3 has 13 amino acids. The germline gives CDR1 SGHRS, CDR2 YFSETQ. Trimming stripped 2 bases from V and 5 bases from J, with 10 bases between. Some clones are missing from TCRdb's copy, which holds only in-frame ones; the method was immunoSEQ multiplex PCR. Here the sample spans about 1.5 million clones, 96% being singletons. Broader study findings: Blood alone was sampled, and tissue repertoires likely differ. Four donors held approximately 4.6% of naive CD4 clonotypes in common. Shared clonotypes across all four donors exceeded non-shared ones in generation probability. Naive subsets usually exceeded memory subsets in estimated richness.

V gene TRBV5-1 combines with J gene TRBJ2-5; D is possibly TRBD1 or TRBD2 (6 bases each). The TCR was taken from a man aged 25-45 years in good health. The sample comprised naive CD4+ T cells sorted from blood. Subset here: CD45RA+ positively selected. The CDR3 DNA reads TGCGCCAGCAGCTTTATAGGGGGGGAGACCCAGTACTTC. It translates to CASSFIGGETQYF. The full variable domain, completed using reference TRBV5-1 and TRBJ2-5, is KAGVTQTPRYLIKTRGQQVTLSCSPISGHRSVSWYQQTPGQGLQFLFEYFSETQRNKGNFPGRFSGRQFSNSRSEMNVSTLELGDSALYLCASSFIGGETQYFGPGTRLLVL.